Presented here are 32 T cell receptor beta chains from one specimen sequenced in a study of shared clonotypes between healthy human individuals. Repertoires were generated with immunoSEQ multiplex PCR, while TCRdb's copy carries only in-frame clones and drops some. This table holds about 1.5 million clones, roughly 97% found once. The sample comprised naive CD4+ T cells sorted from blood. Sample subset: CD45RA+ positively selected. Source of these receptors: a man aged 25-45 years in good health.

The chain uses TRBV28 and TRBJ1-3, with D perhaps TRBD1 (5 bases). V was shortened by 6 bases and J by 0 bases, with 12 bases between the two germline ends. CDR1 is MDHEN and CDR2 is SYDVKM in the germline V gene. CDR3 length: 15 amino acids. For the CDR3, the DNA is TGTGCCAGCAGCCCGGGGCCTTTCTCTGGAAACACCATATATTTT. Residues: CASSPGPFSGNTIYF.

The chain combines TRBV6-1 with TRBJ2-2; 9 nucleotides line up with TRBD2. The germline V gene encodes CDR1 MNHNS and CDR2 SASEGT. V shed 0 bases, J shed 6 bases, and the junction held 11 bases outside the gene matches. The CDR3 loop spans 18 amino acids. CDR3 amino acids: CASSEALFSGSEAGELFF. CDR3 nucleotide sequence: TGTGCCAGCAGTGAAGCGCTCTTTAGCGGGAGCGAGGCCGGGGAGCTGTTTTTT.

The chain links TRBV6-1 to TRBJ1-5; D is possibly TRBD1 (5 bases). Between the trimmed V and J ends, which lost 5 bases and 6 bases, there was a span of 17 bases. The germline gives CDR1 MNHNS, CDR2 SASEGT. The CDR3 length is 15 residues. The CDR3 DNA reads as TGTGCCAGCAGTTCCATTGGAGGGGAGGGTCAGCCCCAGCATTTT. This gives the protein CASSSIGGEGQPQHF.

CDR3 DNA sequence: TGTGCCAGCAGCGTCGATGCCCTAGCGGGATTGGGGGGTGAGCAGTTCTTC. Residues: CASSVDALAGLGGEQFF. The gene calls are TRBV9 and TRBJ2-1; 9 positions agree with TRBD2. Trimming removed 2 bases from V and 9 bases from J; junction bases left unmatched: 15. Germline CDR1 SGDLS, CDR2 YYNGEE. The CDR3 loop spans 17 amino acids.

Here the CDR3 reads CARSYNTTGAYSYNEQFF. The CDR3 DNA reads as TGTGCCAGAAGCTATAACACGACAGGCGCATACTCCTACAATGAGCAGTTCTTC. V usage is TRBV5-3 and J usage is TRBJ2-1; possible D gene TRBD1, 6 bases. TRBV5-3 is annotated as an ORF whose role is uncertain. CDR3 size: 18 residues. The germline V and J ends were trimmed by 3 bases and 0 bases, with 19 bases remaining between them.

The V call is TRBV4-1, the J call TRBJ2-3, with D perhaps TRBD1 (6 bases). This CDR3 region has 18 residues. Germline values: CDR1 MGHRA, CDR2 YSYEKL. The V gene lost 2 bases and the J gene lost 6 bases, with 24 bases spanning the gap. The CDR3 sequence is CASSQSDSLQGWADTQYF. DNA for the CDR3: TGCGCCAGCAGCCAATCCGACTCACTTCAGGGGTGGGCGGATACGCAGTATTTT.

This clone showed up just a few times. The rearrangement uses TRBV29-1 and TRBJ2-2, with D tentatively TRBD2 (6 bases). The CDR3 totals 16 residues. V lost 1 base and J lost 2, with 14 bases in between. The V gene's germline CDR1 is SQVTM and CDR2 ANQGSEA. The CDR3 nucleotides read TGCAGCGTTGAAGTCTCGACTAGACCTAACACCGGGGAGCTGTTTTTT. This translates into CSVEVSTRPNTGELFF.

The chain has TRBV7-8 and TRBJ2-5; tentative D call: TRBD2 (7 bases). V was trimmed by 8 bases and J by 5 bases, leaving 21 bases between them. Germline loops: CDR1 SGHVS, CDR2 FQNEAQ. The CDR3 is 15 amino acids. The CDR3 here is CASSSLRGALETQYF. The CDR3, as DNA: TGTGCCAGCTCCTCCCTCCGGGGGGCATTGGAGACCCAGTACTTC.

The genes are TRBV5-1 and TRBJ1-1; 7 positions match TRBD1. CDR1 and CDR2 (germline): SGHRS, YFSETQ. The CDR3 is made up of 14 amino acids. V lost 3 bases and J lost 4; bases outside the gene matches: 6. The CDR3: CASSSETGSTEAFF. In nucleotides, the CDR3 is TGCGCCAGCAGCTCTGAGACAGGGTCCACTGAAGCTTTCTTT.

About this clone: This same CDR3 is encoded by further DNA sequences in the sample. DNA for the CDR3: TGCGCCAGCAGCTTGGCAGGGGGCACCTACGAGCAGTACTTC. Translating it yields CASSLAGGTYEQYF. V gene TRBV5-1 combines with J gene TRBJ2-7, with 8 bases that match TRBD1. After removal of 0 bases from V and 2 bases from J, the junction contained 1 base not matched to a gene. Germline CDR1 is SGHRS and CDR2 is YFSETQ. The CDR3 is 14 residues long.

The V gene is TRBV5-6, the J gene TRBJ1-5, with D possibly TRBD1 on 5 matching bases. The germline V and J ends were trimmed by 2 bases and 4 bases, with 10 bases remaining between them. Germline-derived CDR1 and CDR2 are SGHDT and YYEEEE. This CDR3 has 14 residues. CDR3 coding DNA: TGTGCCAGCAGCTTTGGGACGGAAAATCAGCCCCAGCATTTT. Translation gives CASSFGTENQPQHF.

J is TRBJ1-1 and V is TRBV10-3; D gene uncertain. The germline V and J ends were trimmed by 2 bases and 8 bases, with 15 bases remaining between them. Germline CDR1 is ENHRY and CDR2 is SYGVKD. This CDR3 contains 14 residues. CDR3 coding DNA: TGTGCCATCAGTGAGCCCCAGCCCTCAAGCGAAGCTTTCTTT. Translated: CAISEPQPSSEAFF.

The chain joins TRBV18 to TRBJ2-2; D may be TRBD1 (6 bases). The CDR3 runs to 20 residues. Looked up from germline, CDR1 is KGHSH and CDR2 is LQKENI. Deletions cut 0 bases from V and 0 bases from J, with 20 bases between. CDR3 sequence (DNA): TGTGCCAGCTCACCACCTGAGGGGGTCGGACTCCCCCCGAACACCGGGGAGCTGTTTTTT. Protein product: CASSPPEGVGLPPNTGELFF.

The gene calls are TRBV30 and TRBJ2-5; D is ambiguous. CDR3 size: 14 residues. V lost 2 bases, J lost 4 bases, and 14 bases lay in between. CDR1 and CDR2 (germline): GTSNPN, SVGIG (reference sequence). As DNA, the CDR3 is TGTGCCTGGAGTCCCCCAAGGCCACCAGAGACCCAGTACTTC. Translating gives CAWSPPRPPETQYF.

The chain joins TRBV5-6 to TRBJ2-7, with 7 bases matching TRBD1. The CDR3 totals 15 residues. Germline assignment: CDR1 SGHDT and CDR2 YYEEEE. The J segment lost 9 bases and the V segment lost 0 bases, leaving 12 bases of the junction unmatched. For the CDR3, the DNA is TGTGCCAGCAGCTTGGATCGCGGACAGGTCGGCTTGCAGTACTTC. Its protein product is CASSLDRGQVGLQYF.

V usage is TRBV5-1 and J usage is TRBJ2-7; a possible D gene is TRBD1 (6 bases). Germline CDR1 is SGHRS and CDR2 is YFSETQ. V lost 1 base to trimming and J lost 4 bases, with 15 bases between them. This CDR3 comprises 15 residues. The CDR3 protein is CASSLISETGYEQYF. In DNA, the CDR3 is TGCGCCAGCAGCTTGATCTCCGAGACAGGTTACGAGCAGTACTTC.

The chain combines TRBV19 with TRBJ2-5; D might be TRBD2 (6 bases). CDR1 and CDR2 from the germline V gene are LNHDA and SQIVND (reference sequence). V lost 5 bases and J 5 bases, leaving 15 bases between the germline ends. The CDR3 sequence is 14 residues long. The CDR3 loop is CASSFGPGGETQYF. The CDR3 nucleotides read TGTGCCAGTAGTTTCGGGCCTGGAGGGGAGACCCAGTACTTC.

J is TRBJ2-1 and V is TRBV6-5; no clear D gene. The CDR3 loop spans 11 amino acids. Germline values: CDR1 MNHEY, CDR2 SVGAGI. V lost 0 bases, J lost 15 bases, and 9 bases lay in between. The CDR3 loop is CASSYSKMWFF. CDR3 sequence (DNA): TGTGCCAGCAGTTACTCTAAGATGTGGTTCTTC.

The chain uses TRBV6-6 and TRBJ1-5; D is possibly TRBD1 (6 bases). The V end lost 6 bases, the J end lost 5 bases, and 11 bases lay between the germline ends. This CDR3 has 13 amino acids. CDR1 and CDR2 from the germline V gene are MNHNY and SVGAGI (reference sequence). CDR3 sequence reads: CASSGQSHQPQHF. CDR3 nucleotide sequence: TGTGCCAGCAGCGGACAGTCACATCAGCCCCAGCATTTT.

V and J are TRBV5-1 and TRBJ2-3, with 11 bases aligning to TRBD1. The trim removed 4 bases at V and 5 bases at J, leaving 6 bases unmatched. CDR3 length: 15 amino acids. Germline V gives CDR1 SGHRS, CDR2 YFSETQ. The CDR3 loop reads CASSTDRGHVDTQYF. CDR3 sequence (DNA): TGCGCCAGCAGCACGGACAGGGGGCATGTAGATACGCAGTATTTT.

This chain joins TRBV7-2 and TRBJ1-1; D is perhaps TRBD1 (5 bases). The germline V and J ends were trimmed by 5 bases and 1 base, with 17 bases remaining between them. The CDR3 has 16 amino acids. The germline V gene encodes CDR1 SGHTA and CDR2 FQGNSA. CDR3 DNA: TGTGCCAGCAGCCACACCCCGGGACTTACGAACACTGAAGCTTTCTTT. It is translated as CASSHTPGLTNTEAFF.

V gene TRBV5-1 combines with J gene TRBJ1-1, with D possibly being TRBD1 (6 bases). Trimming left V 4 bases short and J 11 bases short, with 18 bases between. CDR1 and CDR2 from the germline V gene are SGHRS and YFSETQ. The CDR3 contains 13 residues. The CDR3 nucleotides are TGCGCCAGCAGCCTCGATAGGGGGGCTGGTGCTTTCTTT. Protein product: CASSLDRGAGAFF.

The gene calls are TRBV18 and TRBJ2-3; D unresolved. V lost 5 bases and J lost 2, with 11 bases in between. Germline CDR1 KGHSH, CDR2 LQKENI. This CDR3 has 14 residues. The CDR3 loop reads CASSDSEITDTQYF. CDR3 in DNA: TGTGCCAGCTCAGATTCCGAAATCACAGATACGCAGTATTTT.

The chain links TRBV5-4 to TRBJ2-7; no clear D. The CDR3 extends over 14 amino acids. Trimming took off 0 bases at V and 7 bases at J, with 14 bases between the two ends. The V gene's germline CDR1 is SGHNT and CDR2 YYREEE (reference sequence). The CDR3 loop is CASSLARNSGEQYF. The CDR3 nucleotides read TGTGCCAGCAGCTTGGCCCGTAACTCCGGTGAGCAGTACTTC.

This chain uses TRBV10-3 with TRBJ2-7; 8 bases line up with TRBD1. V was clipped by 2 bases and J by 11 bases; unmatched bases: 8. The CDR3 extends over 13 amino acids. CDR1 and CDR2 (germline): ENHRY, SYGVKD. CDR3 DNA sequence: TGTGCCATCAGTGAGGGGACAGGTTGGGTTAAGTACTTC. Protein: CAISEGTGWVKYF.

J is TRBJ2-3 and V is TRBV28; 8 bases are a match to TRBD2. J was trimmed by 3 bases and V by 6 bases; bases with no gene match: 5. This CDR3 is 14 amino acids long. Germline CDR1 MDHEN, CDR2 SYDVKM. CDR3 bases: TGTGCCAGCAGGGACGGGAGGGCGACAGATACGCAGTATTTT. This encodes CASRDGRATDTQYF.

This clone was seen only once. This same CDR3 is encoded by further DNA sequences in the sample. The genes are TRBV7-6 and TRBJ2-5; D gene uncertain. CDR1 SGHVS and CDR2 FNYEAQ come from the germline V gene. This CDR3 spans 11 amino acids. V dropped 5 bases and J dropped 3 bases, with 4 bases sitting between them. The CDR3 sequence is CASSIEETQYF. The DNA of the CDR3 is TGTGCCAGCAGCATCGAAGAGACCCAGTACTTC.

Only one count was recorded for this clone. The chain's CDR3 is CASRDRGPATNEKLFF. Here the CDR3 DNA reads TGTGCCAGCAGGGACAGAGGGCCTGCAACTAATGAAAAACTGTTTTTT. The J gene is TRBJ1-4, the V gene TRBV28; possibly TRBD1 for D (6 bases). Germline V gene data show CDR1 as MDHEN and CDR2 as SYDVKM. The CDR3 sequence is 16 residues long. V lost 6 bases to trimming and J lost 0 bases, with 14 bases between them.

This rearrangement joins TRBV7-2 to TRBJ2-3, with D unclear. Germline CDR1 is SGHTA and CDR2 is FQGNSA. V was pared by 1 base and J by 6 bases, with 8 bases between. The CDR3 is 13 amino acids. CDR3 bases: TGTGCCAGCAGCTTAGGGCAATCTGATACGCAGTATTTT. As protein: CASSLGQSDTQYF.

This clone was found once. This rearrangement joins TRBV6-6 to TRBJ2-7; the D is unclear. Germline V gene sequence: CDR1 MNHNY, CDR2 SVGAGI (reference sequence). The CDR3 has 15 amino acids. Trimming removed 0 bases at V and 0 bases at J, with 9 bases between. The CDR3 coding sequence is TGTGCCAGCAGTTACTCGATGCGCAACTCCTACGAGCAGTACTTC. Amino acid sequence: CASSYSMRNSYEQYF.

This clone is a singleton in its sample. The V and J genes are TRBV5-4 and TRBJ2-1, with 8 positions matching TRBD1. Germline V CDR1 and CDR2: SGHNT, YYREEE (reference sequence). Trimming removed 2 bases from V and 2 bases from J; junction bases left unmatched: 6. CDR3 size: 16 residues. CDR3 sequence (DNA): TGTGCCAGCAGCTTTCCCGGACAGGGTGCCTACAATGAGCAGTTCTTC. Protein product: CASSFPGQGAYNEQFF.

The V and J genes are TRBV18 and TRBJ2-5; 12 bases match TRBD1. Per the germline V gene, CDR1 is KGHSH and CDR2 is LQKENI. CDR3 length: 15 amino acids. Trimming at V came to 5 bases and at J to 5 bases, leaving 6 bases not matched to a gene. In DNA form, the CDR3 reads TGTGCCAGCTCAGAAGGGACAGGGGGCCGTGAGACCCAGTACTTC. This encodes CASSEGTGGRETQYF.